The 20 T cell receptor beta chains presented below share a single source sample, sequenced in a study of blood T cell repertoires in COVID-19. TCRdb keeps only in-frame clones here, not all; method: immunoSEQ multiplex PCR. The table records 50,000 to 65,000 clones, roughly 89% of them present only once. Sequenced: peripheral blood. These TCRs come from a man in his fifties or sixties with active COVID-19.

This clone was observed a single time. The CDR3 bases are TGTGCCAGCAGCCAAGATCGCGTGACAGCTTACGAGCAGTACTTC. Encoded protein: CASSQDRVTAYEQYF. V and J are TRBV3-1 (or the pseudogene TRBV3-2) and TRBJ2-7; a possible D gene is TRBD1 (5 bases). Trimming removed 0 bases at V and 4 bases at J, with 13 bases between. This CDR3 comprises 15 residues. Germline lookup yields CDR1 LGHDT and CDR2 YNNKEL (reference sequence).

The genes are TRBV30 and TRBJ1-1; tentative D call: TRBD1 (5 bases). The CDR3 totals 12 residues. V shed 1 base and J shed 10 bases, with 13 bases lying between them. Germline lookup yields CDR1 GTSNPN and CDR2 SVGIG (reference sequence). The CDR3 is CAWSGGEEVAFF. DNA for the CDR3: TGTGCCTGGAGTGGGGGGGAAGAGGTAGCTTTCTTT.

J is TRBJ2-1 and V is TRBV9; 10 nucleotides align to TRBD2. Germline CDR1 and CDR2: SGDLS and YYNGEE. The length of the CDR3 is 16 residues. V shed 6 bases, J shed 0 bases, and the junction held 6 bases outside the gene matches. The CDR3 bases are TGTGCCAGCACACGGACTAGCGGTTACTCCTACAATGAGCAGTTCTTC. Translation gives CASTRTSGYSYNEQFF.

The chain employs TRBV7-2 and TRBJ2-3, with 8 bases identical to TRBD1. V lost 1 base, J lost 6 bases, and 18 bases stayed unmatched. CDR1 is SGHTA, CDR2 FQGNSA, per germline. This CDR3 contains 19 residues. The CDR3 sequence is CASSLGGWAGGRSTDTQYF. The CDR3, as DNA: TGTGCCAGCAGCTTAGGCGGGTGGGCAGGGGGCCGTTCAACTGATACGCAGTATTTT.

This CDR3 is CASSPGHRGHEQYF. The CDR3 DNA sequence: TGTGCCAGCAGCCCTGGACATAGGGGCCACGAGCAGTACTTC. V and J are TRBV7-3 and TRBJ2-7, with D perhaps TRBD1 (5 bases). Looked up from germline, CDR1 is SGHTA and CDR2 is FQGTGA. Trimming took off 5 bases at V and 5 bases at J, with 16 bases between the two ends. The CDR3 runs 14 residues.

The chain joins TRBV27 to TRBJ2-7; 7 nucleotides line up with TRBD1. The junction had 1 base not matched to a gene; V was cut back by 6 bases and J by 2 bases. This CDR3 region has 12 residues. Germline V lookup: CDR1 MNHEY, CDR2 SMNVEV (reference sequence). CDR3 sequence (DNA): TGTGCCAGCAGGACAGGGCCCTACGAGCAGTACTTC. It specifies CASRTGPYEQYF.

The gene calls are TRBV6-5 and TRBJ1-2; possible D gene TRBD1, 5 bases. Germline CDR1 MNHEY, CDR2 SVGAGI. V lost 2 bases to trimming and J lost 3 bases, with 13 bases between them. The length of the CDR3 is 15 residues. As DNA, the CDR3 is TGTGCCAGCAGTTACAGGGCAGGGCGTGACTATGGCTACACCTTC. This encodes CASSYRAGRDYGYTF.

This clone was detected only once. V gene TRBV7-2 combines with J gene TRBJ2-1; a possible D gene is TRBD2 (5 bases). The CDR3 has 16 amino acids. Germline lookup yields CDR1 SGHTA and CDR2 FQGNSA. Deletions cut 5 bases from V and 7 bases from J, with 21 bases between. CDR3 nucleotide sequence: TGTGCCAGCAGCGACTACCGACGTATAAAGGATAATGAGCAGTTCTTC. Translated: CASSDYRRIKDNEQFF.

CDR3 nucleotide sequence: TGTGCCAGCAGTTTTAGCGGGAGGGAGAATGAGCAGTTCTTC. Translated: CASSFSGRENEQFF. This chain joins TRBV2 and TRBJ2-1; 11 bases map to TRBD2. Losses at the gene ends were 5 bases for V and 7 bases for J; bases not matched to a gene: 4. Per the germline V gene, CDR1 is SNHLY and CDR2 is FYNNEI. The CDR3 spans 14 residues.

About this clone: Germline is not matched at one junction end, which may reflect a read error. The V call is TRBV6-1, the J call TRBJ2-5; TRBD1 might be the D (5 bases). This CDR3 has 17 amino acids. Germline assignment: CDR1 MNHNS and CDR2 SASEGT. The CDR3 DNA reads TGTGCCAGCAGCGAAGAGAGGACAAGGGGCGAGTTGGAGACCCAGTACTTC. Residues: CASSEERTRGELETQYF.

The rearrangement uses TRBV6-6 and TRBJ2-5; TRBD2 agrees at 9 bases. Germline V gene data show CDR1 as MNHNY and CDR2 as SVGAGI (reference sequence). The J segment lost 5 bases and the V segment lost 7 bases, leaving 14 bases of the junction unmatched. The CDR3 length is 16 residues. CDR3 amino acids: CASTAGAGGPKETQYF. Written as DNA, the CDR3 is TGTGCCAGCACCGCCGGGGCGGGAGGGCCGAAGGAGACCCAGTACTTC.

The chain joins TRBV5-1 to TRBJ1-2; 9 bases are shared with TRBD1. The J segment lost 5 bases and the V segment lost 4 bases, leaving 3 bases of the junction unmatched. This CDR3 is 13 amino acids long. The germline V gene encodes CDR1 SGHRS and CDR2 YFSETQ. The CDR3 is CASSPGQGYGYTF. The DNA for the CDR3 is TGCGCCAGCAGCCCCGGACAGGGGTATGGCTACACCTTC. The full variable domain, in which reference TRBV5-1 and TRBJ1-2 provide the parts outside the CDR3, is KAGVTQTPRYLIKTRGQQVTLSCSPISGHRSVSWYQQTPGQGLQFLFEYFSETQRNKGNFPGRFSGRQFSNSRSEMNVSTLELGDSALYLCASSPGQGYGYTFGSGTRLTVV.

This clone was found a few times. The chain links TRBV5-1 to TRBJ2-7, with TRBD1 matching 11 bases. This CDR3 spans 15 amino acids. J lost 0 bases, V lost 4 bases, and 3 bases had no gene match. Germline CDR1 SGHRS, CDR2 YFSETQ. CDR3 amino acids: CASSRDRGISYEQYF. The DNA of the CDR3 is TGCGCCAGCAGCAGGGACAGGGGGATCTCCTACGAGCAGTACTTC.

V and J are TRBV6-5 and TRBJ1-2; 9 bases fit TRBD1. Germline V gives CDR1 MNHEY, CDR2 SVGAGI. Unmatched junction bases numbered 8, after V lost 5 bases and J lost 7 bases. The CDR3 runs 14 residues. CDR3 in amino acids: CASSTGQGRGGYTF. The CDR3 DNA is TGTGCCAGCAGTACTGGACAGGGGCGGGGTGGCTACACCTTC.

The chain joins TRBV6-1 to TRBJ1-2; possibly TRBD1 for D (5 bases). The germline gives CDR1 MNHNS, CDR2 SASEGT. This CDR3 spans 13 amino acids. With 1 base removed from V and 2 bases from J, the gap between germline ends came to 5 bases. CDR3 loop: CASSEEGNYGYTF. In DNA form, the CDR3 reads TGTGCCAGCAGTGAAGAGGGGAACTATGGCTACACCTTC.

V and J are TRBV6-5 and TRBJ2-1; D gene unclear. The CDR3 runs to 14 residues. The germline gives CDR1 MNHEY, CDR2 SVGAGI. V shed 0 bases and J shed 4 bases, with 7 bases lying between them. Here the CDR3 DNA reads TGTGCCAGCAGTTACTCGATGCGGTACAATGAGCAGTTCTTC. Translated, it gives CASSYSMRYNEQFF.

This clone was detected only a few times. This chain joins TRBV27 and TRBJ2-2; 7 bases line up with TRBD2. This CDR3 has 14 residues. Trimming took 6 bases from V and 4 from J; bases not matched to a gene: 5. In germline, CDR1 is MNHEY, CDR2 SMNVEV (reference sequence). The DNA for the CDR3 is TGTGCCAGCAGATTAGGGAGGGGCACCGGGGAGCTGTTTTTT. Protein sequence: CASRLGRGTGELFF.

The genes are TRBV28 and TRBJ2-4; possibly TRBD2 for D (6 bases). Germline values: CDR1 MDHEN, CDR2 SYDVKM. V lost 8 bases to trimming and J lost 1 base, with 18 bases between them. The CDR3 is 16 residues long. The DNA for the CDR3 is TGTGCCAGCCGGGAGATGGGCTCGAATGCCAAAAACATTCAGTACTTC. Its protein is CASREMGSNAKNIQYF. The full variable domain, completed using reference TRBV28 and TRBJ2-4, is DVKVTQSSRYLVKRTGEKVFLECVQDMDHENMFWYRQDPGLGLRLIYFSYDVKMKEKGDIPEGYSVSREKKERFSLILESASTNQTSMYLCASREMGSNAKNIQYFGAGTRLSVL.

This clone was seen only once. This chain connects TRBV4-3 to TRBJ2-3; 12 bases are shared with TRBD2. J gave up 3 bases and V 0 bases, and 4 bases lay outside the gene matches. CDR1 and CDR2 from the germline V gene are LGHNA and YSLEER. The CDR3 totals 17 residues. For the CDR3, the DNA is TGCGCCAGCAGCCAAGACCTAGCGGGAGGGCCTACAGATACGCAGTATTTT. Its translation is CASSQDLAGGPTDTQYF.

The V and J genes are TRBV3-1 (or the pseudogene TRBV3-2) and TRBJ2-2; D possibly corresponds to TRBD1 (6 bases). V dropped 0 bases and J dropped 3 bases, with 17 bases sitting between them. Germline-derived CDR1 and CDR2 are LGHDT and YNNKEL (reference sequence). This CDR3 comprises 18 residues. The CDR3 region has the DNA TGTGCCAGCAGCCAAGAAGCCAGGGGCCAGGGATACACCGGGGAGCTGTTTTTT. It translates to CASSQEARGQGYTGELFF.